Given below is one TCR beta chain in context. The antigen is unknown. This entry comes from a study of lymphopenia after photon versus proton radiotherapy. Study-wide points: Post-nadir diversity loss with photons came from oligoclonal expansion, particularly CD8+ Temra cells.

This table comes from immunoSEQ multiplex PCR, and its TCRdb copy is limited to in-frame clones, with some not included. The sample shows 25,000 to 30,000 clones, 81% of them seen only once. CDR1 is MNHNS and CDR2 is SASEGT in the germline V gene. CDR3 size: 11 residues. Trimming pared 7 bases from V and 5 bases from J, leaving 8 bases between. This sequence was found in a man aged 50 to 59 with gastric cancer. J is TRBJ1-2 and V is TRBV6-1; D is ambiguous. Sequencing used peripheral blood, obtained from a patient treated with photon-based radiotherapy. CDR3 in DNA: TGTGCCAGCAAGGACTCGTATGGCTACACCTTC. It translates to CASKDSYGYTF.